The rows below give T cell receptor beta chains drawn from one sample of a study of cytomegalovirus exposure and HLA in healthy donors. Assay used: immunoSEQ multiplex PCR; TCRdb lists only in-frame clones, some missing. Among some 35,000 clones listed, around 49% were seen once. Sequencing input: PBMCs. These receptors originate from a woman aged 40 to 50 in good health and CMV-seropositive. Each CDR3 is given with its conserved first and last residue. Each record gives: clone size, CDR3 length, D gene, J gene, V gene, CDR3 protein, CDR3 DNA. D genes are given only for firm matches. A row's size may be missing; if present it is once, few, many or a size class.

.	13	TRBD1	TRBJ2-1	TRBV11-3	CASSPTGLNEQFF	TGTGCCAGCAGCCCGACAGGGCTCAATGAGCAGTTCTTC
.	12	.	TRBJ1-2	TRBV30	CAWSAQNYGYTF	TGTGCCTGGAGCGCACAGAACTATGGCTACACCTTC
.	15	.	TRBJ1-1	TRBV6-1	CASSEASRGVTEAFF	TGTGCCAGCAGTGAAGCGTCACGGGGGGTTACTGAAGCTTTCTTT
once	12	.	TRBJ2-7	TRBV5-1	CASSLDRYEQYF	TGCGCCAGCAGCTTGGACAGGTACGAGCAGTACTTC
.	18	TRBD2	TRBJ2-5	TRBV25-1	CASSASTSGGYPAETQYF	TGTGCCAGCAGTGCCTCGACTAGCGGGGGGTACCCGGCTGAGACCCAGTACTTC
.	14	TRBD2	TRBJ2-5	TRBV10-2	CASRVTSGVGEQYF	TGCGCCAGCAGAGTGACTAGCGGGGTGGGGGAGCAGTACTTC
.	12	.	TRBJ2-1	TRBV11-2	CASSLRRDEQFF	TGTGCCAGCAGCTTACGCCGGGATGAGCAGTTCTTC
.	14	.	TRBJ1-5	TRBV7-6	CASSLDTSNQPQHF	TGTGCCAGCAGCCTAGACACCAGCAATCAGCCCCAGCATTTT
few	15	.	TRBJ1-2	TRBV18	CASSPPGSRNYGYTF	TGTGCCAGCTCACCACCGGGCAGCAGGAACTATGGCTACACCTTC
.	17	.	TRBJ1-5	TRBV5-3	CARSLIGRGSGNQPQHF	TGTGCCAGAAGCTTGATAGGGAGGGGCTCGGGCAATCAGCCCCAGCATTTT
few	13	.	TRBJ1-2	TRBV7-9	CASGGTSGYGYTF	TGTGCCTCGGGGGGGACTTCCGGCTATGGCTACACCTTC
.	15	TRBD2	TRBJ2-1	TRBV11-2	CASRSLAGVHNEQFF	TGTGCCAGCAGATCCCTAGCGGGGGTACACAATGAGCAGTTCTTC
.	15	TRBD1	TRBJ2-7	TRBV11-2	CASSQDREVVYEQYF	TGTGCCAGCAGCCAGGACAGGGAAGTAGTATACGAGCAGTACTTC
.	15	TRBD1	TRBJ2-7	TRBV5-1	CASSPDGQGALGQYF	TGCGCCAGCAGCCCCGACGGGCAGGGGGCTTTGGGGCAGTACTTC
.	15	.	TRBJ2-2	TRBV5-1	CASSLVAGGTGELFF	TGCGCCAGCAGCTTGGTGGCAGGGGGGACCGGGGAGCTGTTTTTT
.	12	.	TRBJ1-1	TRBV30	CAWTGGSRVAFF	TGTGCCTGGACGGGAGGGTCCAGGGTAGCTTTCTTT
few	14	.	TRBJ1-1	TRBV6-6	CASSPITVNTEAFF	TGTGCCAGCAGTCCGATTACAGTGAACACTGAAGCTTTCTTT
few	18	TRBD1	TRBJ2-6	TRBV15	CATSRGGTGLSGANVLTF	TGTGCCACCAGCAGAGGCGGGACAGGGCTCTCTGGGGCCAACGTCCTGACTTTC
few	15	TRBD1	TRBJ1-2	TRBV10-3	CAISEMAGGAGGYTF	TGTGCCATCAGTGAGATGGCAGGGGGCGCAGGGGGCTACACCTTC
.	16	.	TRBJ2-7	TRBV28	CASSGRGRGSSYEQYF	TGTGCCAGCAGTGGGCGGGGGCGGGGGAGCTCCTACGAGCAGTACTTC
.	14	TRBD1	TRBJ2-7	TRBV5-1	CASSHDREPYEQYF	TGCGCCAGCAGCCACGACAGGGAACCCTACGAGCAGTACTTC
.	15	TRBD2	TRBJ2-3	TRBV11-3	CASSPGTSGTDTQYF	TGTGCCAGCAGCCCCGGGACTAGCGGCACAGATACGCAGTATTTT
.	13	.	TRBJ1-2	TRBV5-4	CASSLQGFPSYTF	TGTGCCAGCAGCTTGCAGGGGTTTCCGAGCTACACCTTC
few	13	TRBD1	TRBJ1-2	TRBV11-2	CASSLTDRGPLAF	TGTGCCAGCAGCTTAACGGACAGGGGCCCTTTAGCCTTC
few	13	.	TRBJ2-1	TRBV6-1	CASSTAEYNEQFF	TGTGCCAGCAGTACGGCGGAATACAATGAGCAGTTCTTC
once	14	.	TRBJ1-4	TRBV5-1	CASSLDSTDEKLFF	TGCGCCAGCAGCCTGGACAGCACAGATGAAAAACTGTTTTTT
.	15	.	TRBJ1-2	TRBV5-4	CASSSPADSKYGYTF	TGTGCCAGCAGCTCGCCGGCCGACAGCAAATATGGCTACACCTTC
few	15	TRBD1	TRBJ1-5	TRBV5-4	CASSLKHRGDQPQHF	TGTGCCAGCAGCTTGAAACACAGGGGGGATCAGCCCCAGCATTTT
.	11	.	TRBJ2-2	TRBV7-2	CASSSVGELFF	TGTGCCAGCAGCTCCGTGGGGGAGCTGTTTTTT
.	16	TRBD1	TRBJ1-6	TRBV5-1	CASSPRTGGYNSPLHF	TGCGCCAGCAGCCCCAGGACAGGGGGCTATAATTCACCCCTCCACTTT
.	16	.	TRBJ2-4	TRBV9	CASSVAAGFSKNIQYF	TGTGCCAGCAGCGTAGCCGCCGGGTTCTCCAAAAACATTCAGTACTTC
.	16	.	TRBJ1-5	TRBV30	CAWSRGASRSNQPQHF	TGTGCCTGGAGTCGGGGGGCAAGTCGGAGCAATCAGCCCCAGCATTTT
.	16	.	TRBJ2-7	TRBV29-1	CSVEDRYGDRAYEQYF	TGCAGCGTTGAAGATCGTTACGGGGATAGGGCCTACGAGCAGTACTTC
.	14	TRBD1	TRBJ2-5	TRBV18	CASSPPGQRETQYF	TGTGCCAGCTCACCTCCGGGACAGAGAGAGACCCAGTACTTC
.	15	.	TRBJ1-1	TRBV10-1	CASSDSGHRDTEAFF	TGCGCCAGCAGTGACTCCGGACATCGAGACACTGAAGCTTTCTTT
.	18	TRBD2	TRBJ2-7	TRBV5-4	CASSLYGRGALSSYEQYF	TGTGCCAGCAGCTTGTATGGGCGGGGGGCCCTAAGCTCCTACGAGCAGTACTTC
.	14	.	TRBJ2-2	TRBV7-3	CASSLAKDTGELFF	TGTGCCAGCAGCTTGGCCAAAGACACCGGGGAGCTGTTTTTT
.	11	.	TRBJ1-2	TRBV25-1	CASSASYGYTF	TGTGCCAGCAGTGCATCCTATGGCTACACCTTC
.	14	.	TRBJ2-7	TRBV2	CASSEQGKGYEQYF	TGTGCCAGCAGTGAACAGGGGAAGGGTTACGAGCAGTACTTC
few	15	.	TRBJ1-4	TRBV4-2	CASSQSQFGDEKLFF	TGTGCCAGCAGCCAATCCCAGTTCGGGGATGAAAAACTGTTTTTT
.	13	TRBD1	TRBJ1-5	TRBV15	CATKTGGNQPQHF	TGTGCCACCAAAACAGGGGGCAATCAGCCCCAGCATTTT
.	14	.	TRBJ2-5	TRBV5-1	CASSLQDYQETQYF	TGCGCCAGCAGCTTGCAGGACTACCAAGAGACCCAGTACTTC
.	17	.	TRBJ2-2	TRBV4-3	CASSQDLGDTSTGELFF	TGCGCCAGCAGCCAGGACCTAGGGGACACAAGCACCGGGGAGCTGTTTTTT
few	11	.	TRBJ2-1	TRBV2	CASKRYNEQFF	TGTGCCAGCAAGCGCTACAATGAGCAGTTCTTC
.	15	TRBD1	TRBJ2-2	TRBV7-3	CASSPGTGGSGELFF	TGTGCCAGCAGCCCCGGGACAGGGGGCTCCGGGGAGCTGTTTTTT
.	17	TRBD1	TRBJ1-2	TRBV4-3	CASSHLPGQGALNGYTF	TGCGCCAGCAGCCATTTGCCGGGACAGGGTGCGTTAAATGGCTACACCTTC
.	18	TRBD2	TRBJ2-4	TRBV5-1	CASSLEGLAGGAKNIQYF	TGCGCCAGCAGCCTGGAGGGACTAGCGGGGGGTGCCAAAAACATTCAGTACTTC
.	17	.	TRBJ2-4	TRBV4-3	CASSQDSPRGSKNIQYF	TGCGCCAGCAGCCAAGACTCCCCCCGAGGGTCCAAAAACATTCAGTACTTC
.	14	.	TRBJ1-2	TRBV30	CAWSQGIANYGYTF	TGTGCCTGGAGTCAGGGAATAGCTAACTATGGCTACACCTTC
.	15	.	TRBJ1-5	TRBV11-2	CASSLAGGINQPQHF	TGTGCCAGCAGCTTAGCGGGGGGAATCAATCAGCCCCAGCATTTT